Listed below are T cell receptor beta chains from one sample, sequenced in a study of T cells in tuberculosis. Clones were read by immunoSEQ multiplex PCR, and TCRdb kept only the in-frame ones, dropping some. The sample lists approximately 59,000 clones, roughly 90% occurring once. Sequencing input: CD1b-GMM tetramer-negative cells sorted from PBMCs. The source is an adult woman with latent tuberculosis. CDR3s include the opening cysteine and the closing phenylalanine or tryptophan. The D gene is left open where the match is weak. Clone size, where shown, is once, few, many, or a class for clones that have expanded.

v_call,d_call,j_call,clone_size,cdr3_aa,cdr3_nt
TRBV5-1,TRBD1,TRBJ2-1,-,CASRLGTGTNNEQFF,TGCGCCAGCAGGCTCGGGACAGGGACCAACAATGAGCAGTTCTTC
TRBV14,TRBD1,TRBJ2-7,-,CASSQGQGYEQYF,TGTGCCAGCAGCCAGGGACAGGGTTACGAGCAGTACTTC
TRBV15,-,TRBJ2-2,-,CATSRVTGSGELFF,TGTGCCACCAGCAGAGTCACAGGGTCCGGGGAGCTGTTTTTT
TRBV6-6,TRBD1,TRBJ1-4,-,CASTWDSLNEKLFF,TGTGCCAGCACTTGGGACAGTTTAAATGAAAAACTGTTTTTT
TRBV6-4,-,TRBJ2-2,few,CASSDSGAGTGELFF,TGTGCCAGCAGTGACTCAGGGGCAGGTACCGGGGAGCTGTTTTTT
TRBV4-3,TRBD2,TRBJ2-2,-,CASSQEPSGIVTGELFF,TGCGCCAGCAGCCAAGAACCTAGCGGGATTGTCACCGGGGAGCTGTTTTTT
TRBV7-9,TRBD1,TRBJ2-5,-,CASGQEGAWETQYF,TGTGCCTCTGGACAAGAGGGGGCTTGGGAGACCCAGTACTTC
TRBV7-2,TRBD1,TRBJ1-2,-,CASSLGPGQGADGYTF,TGTGCCAGCAGCTTAGGTCCGGGACAGGGGGCAGATGGCTACACCTTC
TRBV4-3,-,TRBJ2-7,-,CASSHHRQGTSYEQYF,TGCGCCAGCAGCCACCACAGGCAGGGGACGTCCTACGAGCAGTACTTC
TRBV11-2,-,TRBJ2-7,-,CASSFGRAYEQYF,TGTGCCAGCAGCTTTGGCAGGGCCTACGAGCAGTACTTC
TRBV5-1,TRBD1,TRBJ2-3,-,CASSPGGSDTQYF,TGCGCCAGCAGCCCAGGGGGCTCAGATACGCAGTATTTT
TRBV7-3,TRBD1,TRBJ1-2,-,CASSQGQAYGYTF,TGTGCCAGCAGCCAAGGACAGGCCTATGGCTACACCTTC
TRBV5-1,TRBD1,TRBJ1-1,-,CASNTGGNTEAFF,TGCGCCAGCAACACAGGGGGGAACACTGAAGCTTTCTTT
TRBV7-2,-,TRBJ2-1,-,CASSLALGHYNEQFF,TGTGCCAGCAGCTTAGCGCTAGGACACTACAATGAGCAGTTCTTC
TRBV7-8,-,TRBJ1-2,-,CASSLGAAYGYTF,TGTGCCAGCAGCTTAGGGGCAGCCTATGGCTACACCTTC
TRBV7-8,-,TRBJ2-3,-,CASSPRQDTSTDTQYF,TGTGCCAGCAGCCCCCGACAGGACACTAGCACAGATACGCAGTATTTT
TRBV7-8,TRBD1,TRBJ2-7,-,CASSLAGTGPSYEQYF,TGTGCCAGCAGCTTAGCCGGGACAGGCCCTTCCTACGAGCAGTACTTC
TRBV5-4,-,TRBJ2-7,-,CASSLLGRSDYEQYF,TGTGCCAGCAGCTTGTTAGGGAGATCCGACTACGAGCAGTACTTC
TRBV27,TRBD1,TRBJ1-6,-,CASSLDRAFPLHF,TGTGCCAGCAGTCTTGACAGGGCGTTTCCCCTCCACTTT
TRBV12-5,TRBD1,TRBJ2-7,-,CASGLVTGQVCEQYF,TGTGCTAGTGGTTTGGTTACCGGACAGGTCTGCGAGCAGTACTTC
TRBV7-2,-,TRBJ2-4,-,CASSPGTLAKNIQYF,TGTGCCAGCAGCCCGGGGACACTAGCCAAAAACATTCAGTACTTC
TRBV9,-,TRBJ2-1,-,CASSVASVYNEQFF,TGTGCCAGCAGCGTAGCGTCAGTTTACAATGAGCAGTTCTTC
TRBV4-1,-,TRBJ1-6,-,CASSQEEVLISPLHF,TGCGCCAGCAGCCAAGAGGAGGTATTAATTTCACCCCTCCACTTT
TRBV14,-,TRBJ2-6,-,CASSQAGTGANVLTF,TGTGCCAGCAGCCAGGCAGGGACTGGGGCCAACGTCCTGACTTTC
TRBV10-3,-,TRBJ2-7,-,CAISESIEYEQYF,TGTGCCATCAGTGAGTCGATAGAATACGAGCAGTACTTC
TRBV6-1,TRBD1,TRBJ1-5,-,CASSDLQGGTEYSNQPQHF,TGTGCCAGCAGTGATTTACAGGGGGGAACAGAATATAGCAATCAGCCCCAGCATTTT
TRBV2,-,TRBJ2-7,-,CASSEGARYEQYF,TGTGCCAGCAGTGAGGGGGCCCGCTACGAGCAGTACTTC
TRBV30,-,TRBJ1-6,-,CAWSVSPGLFYNSPLHF,TGTGCCTGGAGTGTATCCCCAGGATTGTTCTATAATTCACCCCTCCACTTT
TRBV11-2,TRBD1,TRBJ1-1,-,CASSRGQGRTEAFF,TGTGCCAGCAGCCGCGGACAGGGGAGAACTGAAGCTTTCTTT
TRBV7-3,-,TRBJ1-5,-,CASSRGGAGEPQHF,TGTGCCAGCAGCCGAGGGGGGGCGGGAGAGCCCCAGCATTTT
TRBV7-3,-,TRBJ1-5,once,CASSSGQLAEPQHF,TGTGCCAGCAGCTCCGGACAGCTCGCGGAGCCCCAGCATTTT
TRBV7-2,TRBD2,TRBJ2-5,-,CASSPPGLAAPQETQYF,TGTGCCAGCAGCCCTCCCGGACTAGCGGCCCCCCAGGAGACCCAGTACTTC
TRBV6-5,TRBD1,TRBJ1-1,-,CASSQYGTGEAFF,TGTGCCAGCAGTCAATATGGGACAGGTGAAGCTTTCTTT
TRBV5-5,-,TRBJ2-7,-,CASSLAHSYPYEQYF,TGTGCCAGCAGCTTGGCACATTCATACCCCTACGAGCAGTACTTC
TRBV5-1,TRBD1,TRBJ2-7,-,CASREPGQGKNEQYF,TGCGCCAGCAGAGAACCGGGACAGGGTAAGAACGAGCAGTACTTC
TRBV5-1,TRBD1,TRBJ1-4,-,CASGPGQRQNEKLFF,TGCGCCAGTGGACCGGGACAGAGACAAAATGAAAAACTGTTTTTT
TRBV7-6,TRBD1,TRBJ2-7,-,CASSLSMRTGDPEQYF,TGTGCCAGCAGCTTATCTATGAGGACAGGGGACCCCGAGCAGTACTTC
TRBV13,-,TRBJ2-3,-,CASSLQGSGLYSDTQYF,TGTGCCAGCAGCTTACAGGGTAGCGGACTATACTCAGATACGCAGTATTTT
TRBV5-1,TRBD1,TRBJ1-4,-,CASSSGTVNEKLFF,TGCGCCAGCAGCTCCGGGACAGTTAATGAAAAACTGTTTTTT
TRBV7-3,TRBD2,TRBJ2-2,-,CASSRTSSTGELFF,TGTGCCAGCAGCAGGACTAGTTCTACCGGGGAGCTGTTTTTT